A single sample is the source of the 8 T cell receptor beta chains below, sequenced in a study of CD8 T cells in Susac syndrome. A quantity of about 0.5 to 1 ug RNA underwent reverse transcription using random hexamers. TCRdb processed the immunoSEQ multiplex PCR reads anew with MiXCR; each CDR3 protein has one entry. The sample has about 200,000 distinct CDR3 sequences; 90% to 95% are singletons. The sequenced material came from CD4+ T cells from PBMCs. The receptors come from a human donor in good health.

Concerning this clonotype: At one boundary the junction diverges from the germline segment, which might be a read error. The chain has TRBV6-6 and TRBJ1-1, with D perhaps TRBD1 (5 bases). The V gene's germline CDR1 is MNHNY and CDR2 SVGAGI (reference sequence). This CDR3 is 12 amino acids long. This CDR3 is CASSHGGTEVFF. CDR3 coding DNA: TGTGCCAGCAGTCATGGGGGAACTGAAGTTTTCTTT.

The rearrangement uses TRBV6-5 and TRBJ1-5; 8 bases agree with TRBD1. CDR1 and CDR2 from the germline V gene are MNHEY and SVGAGI. Losses at the gene ends were 4 bases for V and 2 bases for J; bases not matched to a gene: 4. The CDR3 is 15 amino acids. The CDR3 loop reads CASSWKQGGNQPQHF. CDR3 sequence (DNA): TGTGCCAGCAGTTGGAAACAGGGGGGCAATCAGCCCCAGCATTTT.

The chain employs TRBV20-1 and TRBJ2-5; 9 nucleotides line up with TRBD2. The V segment lost 1 base and the J segment 2 bases; nucleotides outside the gene matches: 8. CDR3 length equals 16 residues. Germline V gene lookup returns CDR1 DFQATT and CDR2 SNEGSKA (reference sequence). The DNA of the CDR3 is TGCAGTGCTAGAGGGGTAGCGGGGGACTTACAAGAGACCCAGTACTTC. It is translated as CSARGVAGDLQETQYF.

This chain uses TRBV7-2 with TRBJ2-3; 7 bases map to TRBD2. Losses at the gene ends were 4 bases for V and 2 bases for J; bases not matched to a gene: 6. This CDR3 contains 15 residues. Per the germline V gene, CDR1 is SGHTA and CDR2 is FQGNSA. The CDR3 protein is CASSSPSGLTDTQYF. DNA of the CDR3: TGTGCCAGCAGCTCACCTAGCGGCCTCACAGATACGCAGTATTTT.

The rearrangement joins TRBV30 to TRBJ1-5; D is perhaps TRBD1 (5 bases). The V gene's germline CDR1 is GTSNPN and CDR2 SVGIG (reference sequence). V lost 1 base and J 7 bases, leaving 8 bases between the germline ends. The CDR3 contains 12 residues. The DNA of the CDR3 is TGTGCCTGGAGTGCAGGGAACCAGCCCCAGCATTTT. Its protein is CAWSAGNQPQHF.

The chain carries TRBV5-6 and TRBJ2-2, with TRBD1 identical over 8 bases. The CDR3 has 16 residues. V trimming: 4 bases; J trimming: 0 bases; junction bases outside the gene matches: 5. Germline V gene sequence: CDR1 SGHDT, CDR2 YYEEEE. The CDR3 DNA is TGTGCCAGCAGCACCCCGGGACAGGCGAACACCGGGGAGCTGTTTTTT. This gives the protein CASSTPGQANTGELFF.

This chain's CDR3 is CSVEFASGSYNEQFF. The CDR3, as DNA: TGCAGCGTTGAATTCGCCTCGGGCTCCTACAATGAGCAGTTCTTC. V and J are TRBV29-1 and TRBJ2-1, with D unclear. Germline loops: CDR1 SQVTM, CDR2 ANQGSEA. V lost 2 bases and J lost 0, with 11 bases in between. There are 15 residues in the CDR3.

The rearrangement joins TRBV20-1 to TRBJ2-3; 8 nucleotides line up with TRBD2. The V gene end was trimmed by 3 bases and the J gene end by 0 bases; junction bases not matched to a gene: 8. CDR3 length equals 16 residues. In germline, CDR1 is DFQATT, CDR2 SNEGSKA (reference sequence). Written as DNA, the CDR3 is TGCAGTGCTAGCCCGGGGGGGGCGCCAAGCACAGATACGCAGTATTTT. Residues: CSASPGGAPSTDTQYF.